The 13 T cell receptor beta chains reported below all come from one sample, sequenced in a study of identifying expanded T cells in peripheral blood. Only in-frame clones appear in the TCRdb table, and some are missing; sequencing was by immunoSEQ multiplex PCR. There are approximately 97,000 clones in the sample; around 89% occur only once, and 13% to 15% lies in the top ten. Sequencing was carried out using blood. These receptors came from a person aged 18 to 75 in good health.

The CDR3 DNA reads as TGTGCCAGCAGGCAGGACAGGCTTAACACTGAAGCTTTCTTT. It is translated as CASRQDRLNTEAFF. The chain joins TRBV7-9 to TRBJ1-1; 7 positions agree with TRBD1. The germline V gene has CDR1 SEHNR and CDR2 FQNEAQ (reference sequence). The CDR3 spans 14 residues. Trimming at V came to 6 bases and at J to 2 bases, leaving 6 bases not matched to a gene.

V is TRBV7-9 and J is TRBJ1-4; 7 nucleotides agree with TRBD1. The germline V gene encodes CDR1 SEHNR and CDR2 FQNEAQ (reference sequence). The CDR3 runs to 19 residues. J was trimmed by 5 bases and V by 4 bases; bases with no gene match: 19. CDR3 sequence (DNA): TGTGCCAGCAGCTCCCCTGGGCCCCTAGACAGGGTTGAGAATGAAAAACTGTTTTTT. The encoded protein is CASSSPGPLDRVENEKLFF. Based on the CDR3 plus reference TRBV7-9 and TRBJ1-4, the full variable domain is DTGVSQNPRHKITKRGQNVTFRCDPISEHNRLYWYRQTLGQGPEFLTYFQNEAQLEKSRLLSDRFSAERPKGSFSTLEIQRTEQGDSAMYLCASSSPGPLDRVENEKLFFGSGTQLSVL.

This chain uses TRBV5-1 with TRBJ2-2; D is undetermined. CDR1 and CDR2 from the germline V gene are SGHRS and YFSETQ. V shed 2 bases and J shed 0 bases, with 14 bases lying between them. The CDR3 totals 17 residues. CDR3 sequence (DNA): TGCGCCAGCAGCTTAAATACGGATAACGCGAACACCGGGGAGCTGTTTTTT. Its translation is CASSLNTDNANTGELFF.

The chain combines TRBV7-9 with TRBJ2-5; D gene ambiguous. Germline-derived CDR1 and CDR2 are SEHNR and FQNEAQ (reference sequence). Trimming pared 2 bases from V and 5 bases from J, leaving 6 bases between. This CDR3 has 12 residues. The DNA of the CDR3 is TGTGCCAGCAGCTTATACGGCGAGACCCAGTACTTC. This gives the protein CASSLYGETQYF.

This chain links TRBV15 with TRBJ2-1; no definite D call. The CDR3 is made up of 15 amino acids. Germline CDR1 reads LNHNV; CDR2 reads YYDKDF (reference sequence). The germline V and J ends were trimmed by 3 bases and 1 base, with 10 bases remaining between them. The CDR3 loop is CATSSVRVSYNEQFF. CDR3 DNA sequence: TGTGCCACCAGCAGTGTTAGAGTATCCTACAATGAGCAGTTCTTC.

This chain links TRBV4-1 with TRBJ2-3; the match to TRBD2 covers 10 bases. Germline V gene data show CDR1 as MGHRA and CDR2 as YSYEKL. The CDR3 has 15 residues. The junction had 10 bases not matched to a gene; V was cut back by 6 bases and J by 7 bases. The DNA of the CDR3 is TGCGCCAGCAGTTCACCTGGACTAGCGGCCCATACGCAGTATTTT. Translating gives CASSSPGLAAHTQYF.

As concerns this clone: At one of its ends the junction is not consistent with the germline gene, which may arise from a read error. The genes are TRBV20-1 and TRBJ1-3; D remains unclear. CDR1 is DFQATT and CDR2 is SNEGSKA in the germline V gene (reference sequence). The CDR3 contains 11 residues. The CDR3 protein is CSARAGRVYVF. Written as DNA, the CDR3 is TGCAGTGCTAGAGCTGGCCGGGTGTATGTATTT.

The chain couples TRBV7-9 to TRBJ2-7, with unresolved D. The CDR3 consists of 11 residues. V was pared by 5 bases and J by 7 bases, with 9 bases between. Germline V gene sequence: CDR1 SEHNR, CDR2 FQNEAQ (reference sequence). The CDR3 sequence: CASSPSREQYF. In DNA, the CDR3 is TGTGCCAGCAGCCCCTCTCGGGAGCAGTACTTC. Together with reference TRBV7-9 and TRBJ2-7, the CDR3 gives the full variable domain: DTGVSQNPRHKITKRGQNVTFRCDPISEHNRLYWYRQTLGQGPEFLTYFQNEAQLEKSRLLSDRFSAERPKGSFSTLEIQRTEQGDSAMYLCASSPSREQYFGPGTRLTVT.

The DNA of the CDR3 is TGTGCCAGCAGCGGCTCGGTGGGACTAGCCCCGCCCCATGAGCAGTTCTTC. It yields the protein CASSGSVGLAPPHEQFF. V gene TRBV5-4 combines with J gene TRBJ2-1; 9 nucleotides match TRBD2. This CDR3 is built from 17 residues. V dropped 4 bases and J dropped 8; count of bases not matched to a gene: 16. CDR1 and CDR2 (germline): SGHNT, YYREEE (reference sequence).

The chain couples TRBV7-9 to TRBJ2-7; perhaps TRBD2 as D (6 bases). Germline CDR1 is SEHNR and CDR2 is FQNEAQ (reference sequence). V lost 5 bases, J lost 13 bases, and 21 bases lay in between. The CDR3 has 13 amino acids. CDR3 sequence (DNA): TGTGCCAGCAGCACCTGGGCCGAGGGACTTGGTTACTTC. Protein sequence: CASSTWAEGLGYF.

The chain combines TRBV10-3 with TRBJ1-4; D not resolved. Germline CDR1 ENHRY, CDR2 SYGVKD. V gave up 8 bases and J gave up 8 bases, with 12 bases separating them. CDR3 length equals 12 residues. CDR3: CAIGRNQEKLFF. CDR3 DNA sequence: TGTGCCATCGGAAGAAATCAAGAAAAACTGTTTTTT.

The rearrangement uses TRBV6-5 and TRBJ2-1; D uncertain. CDR3 length: 13 amino acids. The germline gives CDR1 MNHEY, CDR2 SVGAGI. The V and J ends lost 9 bases and 5 bases respectively, with 14 bases between them. CDR3 DNA sequence: TGTGCCAGTGCCTCTACTAACAACAATGAGCAGTTCTTC. It translates to CASASTNNNEQFF.

CDR3: CASTSSSTNTEAFF. DNA of the CDR3: TGCGCCAGCACCTCGAGTTCCACGAACACTGAAGCTTTCTTT. This chain links TRBV5-1 with TRBJ1-1; D gene unclear. Per germline, CDR1 SGHRS and CDR2 YFSETQ. V gave up 6 bases and J gave up 1 base, with 13 bases separating them. The CDR3 spans 14 residues.